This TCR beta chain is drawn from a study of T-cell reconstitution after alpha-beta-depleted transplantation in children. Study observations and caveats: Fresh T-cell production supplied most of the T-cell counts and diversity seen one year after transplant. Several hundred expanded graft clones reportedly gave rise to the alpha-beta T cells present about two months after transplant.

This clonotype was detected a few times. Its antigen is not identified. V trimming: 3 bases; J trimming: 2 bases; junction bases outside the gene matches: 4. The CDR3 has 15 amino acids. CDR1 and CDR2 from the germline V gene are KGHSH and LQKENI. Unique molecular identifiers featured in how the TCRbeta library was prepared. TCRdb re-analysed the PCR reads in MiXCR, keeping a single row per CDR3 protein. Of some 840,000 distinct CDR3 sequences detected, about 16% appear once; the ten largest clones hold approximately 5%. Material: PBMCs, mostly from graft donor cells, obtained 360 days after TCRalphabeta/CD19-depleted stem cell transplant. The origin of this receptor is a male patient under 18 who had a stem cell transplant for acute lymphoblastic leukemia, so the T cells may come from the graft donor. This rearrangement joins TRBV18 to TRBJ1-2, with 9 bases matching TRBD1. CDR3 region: CASSPRGQGNYGYTF. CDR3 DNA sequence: TGTGCCAGCTCACCCCGGGGACAGGGAAACTATGGCTACACCTTC.